This record covers a single TCR beta chain. Its specificity is not known. The data originate from a study of cytomegalovirus exposure and HLA in healthy donors. The wider study: The Caucasian-associated ancestry cluster held over 65% of around 380 genotyped donors.

Study-wide points: An observed cluster of highly shared sequence variants was recorded as a likely sequencing artifact. Immune exposure data for these donors was limited to CMV serostatus.

The germline V gene encodes CDR1 SGHNT and CDR2 YYREEE (reference sequence). This CDR3 has 12 amino acids. It was with 60 Vbeta and 13 Jbeta primers that the PCR ran. Profiled with immunoSEQ multiplex PCR; TCRdb holds only in-frame clones, not every one. The sample carries about 130,000 clones, more than 65% recorded once. This clonotype was obtained from a man aged 45-60 years in good health and CMV-seronegative. Sequencing was done on a sample of PBMCs. This chain links TRBV5-4 with TRBJ2-5; no clear D. The J call may be incorrect, as the DNA end agrees better with TRBJ2-7. In DNA, the CDR3 is TGTGCCAGCAGCTTGGTTGGACACGAGCAGTACTTC. It translates to CASSLVGHEQYF.